This T cell receptor (beta chain) is from a study of monozygotic twins with cystic fibrosis. CDR1 SGHTA and CDR2 FQGNSA come from the germline V gene. The CDR3 has 13 amino acids. V trimming: 2 bases; J trimming: 7 bases; junction bases outside the gene matches: 2. About this clone: Its target is unknown.

Here immunoSEQ multiplex PCR was the method, and the copy in TCRdb shows in-frame clones only, minus some. The sample has 30,000 or so clones, around 65% seen once; the top ten hold approximately 0.8%. The study's findings and limits: J usage was most co-twin-similar in 8 of 16 pairs, V in 13.

The chain employs TRBV7-2 and TRBJ2-1, with 7 nucleotides matching TRBD1. This sequence was found in a girl under 18 with cystic fibrosis. What was sequenced was blood. The CDR3 reads CASSLRGQNEQFF. DNA of the CDR3: TGTGCCAGCAGCTTAAGGGGACAGAATGAGCAGTTCTTC.